These 5 T cell receptor beta chains were all obtained from the same sample, sequenced in a study of Graves' ophthalmopathy and Graves' hyperthyroidism. Amplification of the TCR beta CDR3 regions used RNA transcripts (as template). The first-round RT-PCR employed HTBI primers together with the Qiagen OneStep RT-PCR kit. A multiplex PCR was then performed as the second round. TCRdb re-analysed the multiplex PCR reads in MiXCR, keeping a single row per CDR3 protein. The table has 400,000 to 450,000 distinct CDR3 sequences, roughly 21% seen once. The sequencing input was peripheral blood. These receptors all stem from a woman aged 18-30 years with stable Graves' hyperthyroidism.

The rearrangement links TRBV20-1 to TRBJ2-7; TRBD1 matches at 9 bases. CDR1 is DFQATT, CDR2 SNEGSKA, per germline (reference sequence). The CDR3 contains 16 residues. The V gene end was trimmed by 3 bases and the J gene end by 4 bases; junction bases not matched to a gene: 13. The CDR3 coding sequence is TGCAGTGCTAGCAAAATCGCCCCACAGGGGGCTTACGAGCAGTACTTC. This gives the protein CSASKIAPQGAYEQYF.

The CDR3: CASSEIQGNTEAFF. CDR3 DNA sequence: TGCGCCAGCAGCGAAATTCAGGGGAACACTGAAGCTTTCTTT. The genes are TRBV5-1 and TRBJ1-1, with a tentative D call TRBD1 (5 bases). V lost 4 bases and J 1 base, leaving 11 bases between the germline ends. This CDR3 spans 14 amino acids. The germline CDR1 and CDR2 sequences are SGHRS and YFSETQ.

This clonotype was counted at least ten times. This chain connects TRBV20-1 to TRBJ1-5; weak D call: TRBD1 (6 bases). Germline-derived CDR1 and CDR2 are DFQATT and SNEGSKA (reference sequence). The CDR3 loop spans 16 amino acids. Trimming removed 3 bases from V and 1 base from J, with 16 bases in between. CDR3 in amino acids: CSASPPTGASNQPQHF. The CDR3 coding sequence is TGCAGTGCTAGTCCACCGACGGGGGCAAGCAATCAGCCCCAGCATTTT.

This clonotype appeared a few times. J is TRBJ2-2 and V is TRBV12-3 or TRBV12-4, with TRBD2 matching over 8 bases. This CDR3 spans 15 amino acids. The V gene end was trimmed by 1 base and the J gene end by 6 bases; junction bases not matched to a gene: 4. This CDR3 is CASSLGSGSSGELFF. The CDR3 nucleotides read TGTGCCAGCAGTTTAGGCAGCGGGAGCTCCGGGGAGCTGTTTTTT.

The rearrangement links TRBV12-3 or TRBV12-4 to TRBJ1-1, with 8 bases lining up with TRBD1. The J segment lost 4 bases and the V segment lost 1 base, leaving 5 bases of the junction unmatched. The CDR3 is made up of 15 amino acids. CDR3 sequence: CASSLGQGASTEAFF. CDR3 DNA: TGTGCCAGCAGTTTAGGGCAGGGGGCAAGCACTGAAGCTTTCTTT.